Below are 28 T cell receptor beta chains sequenced from a single sample in a study of shared clonotypes between healthy human individuals. Profiling relied on immunoSEQ multiplex PCR, and the TCRdb table lists in-frame clones only, not all of them. The sample records roughly 700,000 clones, approximately 74% being singletons. Sequencing used memory CD4+ T cells sorted from blood. Subset defined: CD45RA-negative fraction. Receptors were obtained from a woman aged 25 to 39 in good health.

The chain has TRBV19 and TRBJ2-1; 14 bases agree with TRBD2. With 3 bases clipped from V and 9 bases from J, the junction kept 7 bases outside the gene matches. This CDR3 comprises 16 residues. Germline V CDR1 and CDR2: LNHDA, SQIVND (reference sequence). The CDR3 here is CASSIPGTSGSSEQFF. The CDR3 nucleotides are TGTGCCAGTAGTATCCCCGGGACTAGCGGGAGTAGTGAGCAGTTCTTC.

There are many counts of this clone. V and J are TRBV7-8 and TRBJ1-1; TRBD1 is a possible D gene (5 bases). Germline CDR1 and CDR2: SGHVS and FQNEAQ. The CDR3 consists of 14 residues. V was cut by 5 bases and J by 0 bases, with 10 bases left in between. CDR3 sequence reads: CASSPGLLNTEAFF. The CDR3 coding sequence is TGTGCCAGCAGCCCGGGACTATTGAACACTGAAGCTTTCTTT.

The J gene is TRBJ2-1, the V gene TRBV7-9; D not resolved. This CDR3 has 15 amino acids. With 6 bases removed from V and 0 bases from J, the gap between germline ends came to 12 bases. Per the germline V gene, CDR1 is SEHNR and CDR2 is FQNEAQ (reference sequence). The CDR3 coding sequence is TGTGCCAGCAGTCCGTACAGATTCTCCTACAATGAGCAGTTCTTC. It is translated as CASSPYRFSYNEQFF.

The V and J genes are TRBV5-4 and TRBJ2-5; 8 bases align to TRBD2. The CDR3 sequence is 14 residues long. Germline-derived CDR1 and CDR2 are SGHNT and YYREEE (reference sequence). The V gene end was trimmed by 3 bases and the J gene end by 5 bases; junction bases not matched to a gene: 6. The DNA for the CDR3 is TGTGCCAGCAGCTCCGGACTAGCAGTCGAGACCCAGTACTTC. It codes for CASSSGLAVETQYF. The entire variable domain, with the rest obtained from reference TRBV5-4 and TRBJ2-5, is as follows: ETGVTQSPTHLIKTRGQQVTLRCSSQSGHNTVSWYQQALGQGPQFIFQYYREEENGRGNFPPRFSGLQFPNYSSELNVNALELDDSALYLCASSSGLAVETQYFGPGTRLLVL.

The chain recombines TRBV27 with TRBJ2-5, with a possible D match to TRBD2 (7 bases). Looked up from germline, CDR1 is MNHEY and CDR2 is SMNVEV (reference sequence). The CDR3 is made up of 16 amino acids. The V gene lost 6 bases and the J gene lost 4 bases, with 21 bases spanning the gap. The CDR3, as DNA: TGTGCCAGCAGCCGTTCACTAGCTAGGGGGGGAGAGACCCAGTACTTC. Translation gives CASSRSLARGGETQYF.

The chain couples TRBV5-1 to TRBJ2-1; 11 bases fit TRBD2. The V and J ends lost 0 bases and 4 bases, in that order; junction bases with no gene match: 6. Germline CDR1 reads SGHRS; CDR2 reads YFSETQ. This CDR3 is built from 17 residues. The CDR3 DNA follows: TGCGCCAGCAGCTTGGACGGAGCTAGCGGGAGGTACAATGAGCAGTTCTTC. This sequence encodes CASSLDGASGRYNEQFF.

A word on this clone: Since a much larger clone is just one base distant, this may be a read error. Other DNA sequences from this sample encode an identical CDR3 as well. The rearrangement joins TRBV7-2 to TRBJ1-5, with D perhaps TRBD1 (6 bases). In germline, CDR1 is SGHTA, CDR2 FQGNSA. This CDR3 contains 14 residues. Trimming pared 1 base from V and 4 bases from J, leaving 8 bases between. CDR3 coding DNA: TGTGCCAGCAGCTTAGAGGGGGGAAATCAGCCCCAGCATTTT. Protein: CASSLEGGNQPQHF.

This sequence joins TRBV18 and TRBJ2-3; D is perhaps TRBD1 (6 bases). The CDR3 spans 15 residues. The V end lost 4 bases, the J end lost 3 bases, and 14 bases lay between the germline ends. Germline CDR1 reads KGHSH; CDR2 reads LQKENI. The CDR3 loop reads CASSRSRTETDTQYF. The CDR3 region has the DNA TGTGCCAGCTCACGCTCCCGGACAGAAACAGATACGCAGTATTTT.

The chain has TRBV28 and TRBJ2-7; either TRBD1 or TRBD2 may fit D (5 bases each). Germline V gives CDR1 MDHEN, CDR2 SYDVKM. V lost 3 bases and J lost 4, with 13 bases in between. CDR3 length: 14 amino acids. The CDR3 loop is CASSFFGTDYEQYF. CDR3 nucleotides: TGTGCCAGCAGTTTTTTCGGGACGGATTACGAGCAGTACTTC.

The chain couples TRBV28 to TRBJ1-4, with D hard to call. There are 13 residues in the CDR3. V shed 6 bases and J shed 7 bases, with 12 bases lying between them. Per germline, CDR1 MDHEN and CDR2 SYDVKM. The chain's CDR3 is CASRESTVEKLFF. The CDR3 nucleotides are TGTGCCAGCAGGGAGTCTACCGTTGAAAAACTGTTTTTT.

The J gene is TRBJ1-1, the V gene TRBV7-2; perhaps TRBD1 as D (5 bases). The V gene lost 2 bases and the J gene lost 4 bases, with 14 bases spanning the gap. CDR1 and CDR2 (germline): SGHTA, FQGNSA. The CDR3 has 15 residues. Here the CDR3 DNA reads TGTGCCAGCAGCTTATGGGCCACAGGATCCACTGAAGCTTTCTTT. Protein: CASSLWATGSTEAFF. Supplemented by reference TRBV7-2 and TRBJ1-1, the full variable domain reads GAGVSQSPSNKVTEKGKDVELRCDPISGHTALYWYRQSLGQGLEFLIYFQGNSAPDKSGLPSDRFSAERTGGSVSTLTIQRTQQEDSAVYLCASSLWATGSTEAFFGQGTRLTVV.

This chain connects TRBV27 to TRBJ2-3, with TRBD2 as a possible D gene (6 bases). Germline-derived CDR1 and CDR2 are MNHEY and SMNVEV (reference sequence). V lost 0 bases to trimming and J lost 1 base, with 14 bases between them. The CDR3 covers 17 residues. The chain's CDR3 is CASSLSVSGSRTDTQYF. In DNA, the CDR3 is TGTGCCAGCAGTTTATCAGTTTCCGGGAGCCGCACAGATACGCAGTATTTT.

The rearrangement links TRBV27 to TRBJ1-2; the D is unclear. CDR3 length equals 13 residues. With 0 bases removed from V and 2 bases from J, the gap between germline ends came to 4 bases. The germline gives CDR1 MNHEY, CDR2 SMNVEV (reference sequence). The CDR3 sequence: CASSLSVNYGYTF. For the CDR3, the DNA is TGTGCCAGCAGTTTATCAGTGAACTATGGCTACACCTTC.

The chain joins TRBV9 to TRBJ2-3; D is undetermined. Trimming removed 3 bases at V and 0 bases at J, with 5 bases between. CDR1 and CDR2 (germline): SGDLS, YYNGEE. The CDR3 extends over 13 amino acids. As DNA, the CDR3 is TGTGCCAGCAGCGCCACTAGCACAGATACGCAGTATTTT. Encoded protein: CASSATSTDTQYF.

In this sample, this clone turned up a few times. The rearrangement links TRBV6-5 to TRBJ2-7, with D possibly matching TRBD2 (6 bases). Germline V gives CDR1 MNHEY, CDR2 SVGAGI. The CDR3 runs 13 residues. V lost 6 bases and J lost 6, with 15 bases in between. CDR3 sequence reads: CASRDFLGGEQYF. For the CDR3, the DNA is TGTGCCAGCAGGGATTTCCTGGGGGGCGAGCAGTACTTC.

J is TRBJ2-6 and V is TRBV29-1, with D maybe TRBD1 (6 bases). CDR1 is SQVTM and CDR2 is ANQGSEA in the germline V gene. Trimming pared 0 bases from V and 4 bases from J, leaving 7 bases between. The CDR3 spans 14 residues. The CDR3 reads CSVEEGAGANVLTF. CDR3 coding DNA: TGCAGCGTTGAAGAGGGGGCCGGGGCCAACGTCCTGACTTTC.

The V gene is TRBV27, the J gene TRBJ1-1; possible D gene TRBD1, 5 bases. The ends were cut back, 9 bases at V and 0 bases at J, with 11 bases in the middle. The CDR3 is 13 residues long. CDR1 is MNHEY and CDR2 is SMNVEV in the germline V gene (reference sequence). The CDR3 region is CASLQDLNTEAFF. CDR3 bases: TGTGCCAGTTTACAGGATCTGAACACTGAAGCTTTCTTT.

The CDR3 sequence is CASSMLSSYEQYF. CDR3 coding DNA: TGTGCCAGTAGTATGCTGAGCTCCTACGAGCAGTACTTC. The chain combines TRBV19 with TRBJ2-7; D call uncertain. The germline V and J ends were trimmed by 3 bases and 0 bases, with 6 bases remaining between them. The CDR3 totals 13 residues. CDR1 LNHDA and CDR2 SQIVND come from the germline V gene (reference sequence).

The V gene is TRBV2, the J gene TRBJ2-3; maybe TRBD2 (6 bases). The CDR3 totals 16 residues. V was shortened by 4 bases and J by 1 base, with 15 bases between the two germline ends. Looked up from germline, CDR1 is SNHLY and CDR2 is FYNNEI. The CDR3 is CASSVWVAAGTDTQYF. DNA for the CDR3: TGTGCCAGCAGTGTCTGGGTAGCGGCAGGCACAGATACGCAGTATTTT. Full variable domain (rest looked up from reference TRBV2 and TRBJ2-3): EPEVTQTPSHQVTQMGQEVILRCVPISNHLYFYWYRQILGQKVEFLVSFYNNEISEKSEIFDDQFSVERPDGSNFTLKIRSTKLEDSAMYFCASSVWVAAGTDTQYFGPGTRLTVL.

This chain connects TRBV21-1 to TRBJ2-1; the table gives TRBD1 as D, unverified against the DNA. TRBV21-1 is flagged as a pseudogene. The CDR3 runs 20 residues. The CDR3, as DNA: TGTGCCAGCAGCGACACCGGACAGGGGATACCGACCCTAATTCACAATGAGCAGTTCTTC. This sequence encodes CASSDTGQGIPTLIHNEQFF.

The chain is built from TRBV28 and TRBJ1-2; D may be TRBD1 (6 bases). CDR1 MDHEN and CDR2 SYDVKM come from the germline V gene. CDR3 length: 13 amino acids. V was clipped by 3 bases and J by 3 bases, with 8 bases between them. For the CDR3, the DNA is TGTGCCAGCAGTTTGGGGGGGCACTATGGCTACACCTTC. Translation: CASSLGGHYGYTF.

The rearrangement joins TRBV18 to TRBJ2-1, with 7 bases fitting TRBD2. Unmatched junction bases numbered 1, after V lost 2 bases and J lost 3 bases. This CDR3 spans 14 amino acids. Per germline, CDR1 KGHSH and CDR2 LQKENI. The DNA for the CDR3 is TGTGCCAGCTCACCAGCGGGGGTCTACAATGAGCAGTTCTTC. Translation: CASSPAGVYNEQFF.

The V call is TRBV6-1, the J call TRBJ1-2; 8 nucleotides line up with TRBD1. V was clipped by 11 bases and J by 5 bases; unmatched bases: 10. This CDR3 comprises 13 residues. Looked up from germline, CDR1 is MNHNS and CDR2 is SASEGT. This CDR3 reads CALYRGVQYGYTF. The CDR3 DNA follows: TGTGCCTTATACAGGGGGGTCCAATATGGCTACACCTTC.

This clone has only a few counts. This chain joins TRBV15 and TRBJ1-4, with D unclear. This CDR3 contains 15 residues. CDR1 and CDR2 from the germline V gene are LNHNV and YYDKDF (reference sequence). The germline V and J ends were trimmed by 6 bases and 0 bases, with 11 bases remaining between them. The CDR3 DNA is TGTGCCACCAGTGACTGGACGGCAACTAATGAAAAACTGTTTTTT. This encodes CATSDWTATNEKLFF.

This clone was seen a few times. The chain links TRBV7-9 to TRBJ2-2, with D possibly TRBD2 on 6 matching bases. The V and J ends lost 4 bases and 4 bases respectively, with 16 bases between them. Germline assignment: CDR1 SEHNR and CDR2 FQNEAQ (reference sequence). The CDR3 is 16 amino acids. CDR3 loop: CASSSMTGLITGELFF. As DNA, the CDR3 is TGTGCCAGCAGCTCAATGACCGGACTAATCACCGGGGAGCTGTTTTTT.

This clone was picked up one time. The chain is built from TRBV6-5 and TRBJ2-7, with 8 bases that match TRBD1. The trim removed 6 bases at V and 0 bases at J, leaving 7 bases unmatched. The CDR3 contains 15 residues. The V gene's germline CDR1 is MNHEY and CDR2 SVGAGI. The CDR3 loop reads CASRRQGQSSYEQYF. The CDR3 DNA follows: TGTGCCAGCAGACGACAGGGGCAAAGCTCCTACGAGCAGTACTTC.

The chain carries TRBV5-1 and TRBJ2-1; the D gene is possibly TRBD1 (6 bases). V was shortened by 5 bases and J by 8 bases, with 11 bases between the two germline ends. CDR3 length: 12 amino acids. Per germline, CDR1 SGHRS and CDR2 YFSETQ. DNA of the CDR3: TGCGCCAGCAGTCAAAACAGGGATGAGCAGTTCTTC. Residues: CASSQNRDEQFF.

The genes are TRBV9 and TRBJ2-1, with D unresolved. Trimming took 1 base from V and 0 from J, leaving 14 bases between them. This CDR3 spans 17 amino acids. Germline loops: CDR1 SGDLS, CDR2 YYNGEE. The CDR3 DNA reads as TGTGCCAGCAGCGTAACGATAGGAATCAGCTCCTACAATGAGCAGTTCTTC. Translation gives CASSVTIGISSYNEQFF.